Presented here are 26 T cell receptor beta chains from one specimen sequenced in a study of shared clonotypes between healthy human individuals. Profiled with immunoSEQ multiplex PCR; TCRdb holds only in-frame clones, not every one. The sample includes under 650,000 clones, 90% to 97% of them seen just once. Sequenced material: naive CD4+ T cells sorted from blood. Subset denoted: CD45RA+ positively selected. The receptors come from a woman under 40 in good health.

This chain joins TRBV28 and TRBJ1-5; no definite D call. V shed 1 base and J shed 4 bases, with 8 bases lying between them. The CDR3 has 14 residues. Germline V gene lookup returns CDR1 MDHEN and CDR2 SYDVKM. CDR3 DNA sequence: TGTGCCAGCAGTTTATACATCTATAATCAGCCCCAGCATTTT. Translated, it gives CASSLYIYNQPQHF.

V gene TRBV5-1 combines with J gene TRBJ1-3; D is unresolved. With 2 bases removed from V and 0 bases from J, the gap between germline ends came to 12 bases. Germline V gene sequence: CDR1 SGHRS, CDR2 YFSETQ. The CDR3 contains 16 residues. The CDR3 here is CASSFPRQSSGNTIYF. In DNA, the CDR3 is TGCGCCAGCAGCTTTCCCCGGCAGTCCTCTGGAAACACCATATATTTT.

The rearrangement uses TRBV5-1 and TRBJ2-2, with D tentatively TRBD2 (6 bases). The CDR3 is 16 amino acids. Trimming left V 4 bases short and J 6 bases short, with 19 bases between. CDR1 and CDR2 from the germline V gene are SGHRS and YFSETQ. This CDR3 reads CASSTGTVARAGELFF. The CDR3 coding sequence is TGCGCCAGCAGCACTGGGACTGTCGCGAGGGCCGGGGAGCTGTTTTTT.

The chain links TRBV6-5 to TRBJ1-1; D is perhaps TRBD1 (6 bases). This CDR3 has 15 amino acids. Germline V gives CDR1 MNHEY, CDR2 SVGAGI. With 6 bases removed from V and 5 bases from J, the gap between germline ends came to 19 bases. The CDR3 nucleotides are TGTGCCAGCAGACAGGATCGAGGGGGGAGTACTGAAGCTTTCTTT. As protein: CASRQDRGGSTEAFF.

The rearrangement links TRBV11-2 to TRBJ2-7; tentatively, D is TRBD1 or TRBD2 (6 bases each). CDR1 and CDR2 (germline): SGHAT, FQNNGV. This CDR3 is 14 amino acids long. The ends were cut back, 5 bases at V and 9 bases at J, with 20 bases in the middle. The CDR3 region is CASSRSGARVGQYF. CDR3 bases: TGTGCCAGCAGCAGATCGGGGGCCCGCGTTGGGCAGTACTTC.

In its sample, this clone was seen once. V is TRBV23-1 and J is TRBJ2-7; 10 nucleotides match TRBD1. TRBV23-1 is known as an ORF, though its function is uncertain. V shed 4 bases, J shed 5 bases, and the junction held 8 bases outside the gene matches. CDR3 length: 15 amino acids. CDR3 nucleotides: TGCGCCAGCAGTCTAGCGGGACAGGGGACCCACGAGCAGTACTTC. Translated: CASSLAGQGTHEQYF.

This sequence joins TRBV5-5 and TRBJ1-2, with D possibly matching TRBD1 (5 bases). CDR1 is SGHKS, CDR2 YYEKEE, per germline (reference sequence). V was pared by 5 bases and J by 7 bases, with 18 bases between. The CDR3 is 14 residues long. The CDR3 region has the DNA TGTGCCAGCAGGGGGGTCACACGCCTTAGTGGCTACACCTTC. Amino acid sequence: CASRGVTRLSGYTF.

The chain recombines TRBV7-2 with TRBJ1-5; D ambiguous. From germline, CDR1 is SGHTA and CDR2 FQGNSA. The CDR3 totals 13 residues. The V end was cut by 5 bases, the J end by 7 bases, with 12 bases between. The CDR3 bases are TGTGCCAGCAGCCTAGAACACAGCCAGCCCCAGCATTTT. This sequence encodes CASSLEHSQPQHF.

The CDR3 DNA follows: TGTGCCAGCAGGCGACAGGGCCAAGAGACCCAGTACTTC. This gives the protein CASRRQGQETQYF. The V call is TRBV6-6, the J call TRBJ2-5, with 7 bases matching TRBD1. Germline CDR1 is MNHNY and CDR2 is SVGAGI (reference sequence). The CDR3 consists of 13 residues. The V and J ends lost 6 bases and 1 base, in that order; junction bases with no gene match: 2.

The chain links TRBV18 to TRBJ2-7; D is undetermined. The ends were cut back, 6 bases at V and 0 bases at J, with 15 bases in the middle. Germline CDR1 and CDR2: KGHSH and LQKENI. This CDR3 comprises 15 residues. The CDR3 sequence is CASSSTATNSYEQYF. The CDR3, as DNA: TGTGCCAGCTCCTCGACTGCAACCAACTCCTACGAGCAGTACTTC.

This chain connects TRBV5-1 to TRBJ2-2; 9 bases match TRBD2. This CDR3 is built from 16 residues. The germline gives CDR1 SGHRS, CDR2 YFSETQ. The V segment lost 3 bases and the J segment 3 bases; nucleotides outside the gene matches: 6. The CDR3 nucleotides are TGCGCCAGCAGCTCCATTAGCGGGAGCGACACCGGGGAGCTGTTTTTT. Its protein is CASSSISGSDTGELFF.

The chain couples TRBV6-1 to TRBJ1-2; no reliable D call. Per germline, CDR1 MNHNS and CDR2 SASEGT. The CDR3 contains 14 residues. The V and J ends lost 1 base and 3 bases respectively, with 9 bases between them. Here the CDR3 reads CASSEVRPYYGYTF. CDR3 nucleotides: TGTGCCAGCAGTGAAGTAAGGCCGTACTATGGCTACACCTTC.

V is TRBV25-1 and J is TRBJ2-5; D ambiguous. The J call may be incorrect, as the DNA end agrees better with TRBJ2-7. Germline assignment: CDR1 MGHDK and CDR2 SYGVNS. CDR3 length equals 13 residues. CDR3 residues: CASSEYPDYEQYF. CDR3 DNA: TGTGCCAGCAGTGAATACCCAGACTACGAGCAGTACTTC.

This clone occurred once. V and J are TRBV18 and TRBJ1-5, with 8 bases matching TRBD1. Losses at the gene ends were 3 bases for V and 6 bases for J; bases not matched to a gene: 4. Germline loops: CDR1 KGHSH, CDR2 LQKENI. The CDR3 runs to 14 residues. CDR3 protein: CASSPGQGVQPQHF. CDR3 bases: TGTGCCAGCTCACCTGGACAGGGCGTTCAGCCCCAGCATTTT.

The V gene is TRBV5-4, the J gene TRBJ1-1; D unresolved. Germline CDR1 reads SGHNT; CDR2 reads YYREEE (reference sequence). Trimming shortened V by 4 bases and J by 8 bases, and 9 bases separated the two germline ends. The CDR3 loop spans 11 amino acids. Here the CDR3 reads CASSLTMEAFF. In DNA form, the CDR3 reads TGTGCCAGCAGCCTAACAATGGAAGCTTTCTTT.

The chain employs TRBV25-1 and TRBJ1-5; D remains unclear. Trimming cost V 3 bases and J 3 bases, with 12 bases left between them. Germline CDR1 MGHDK, CDR2 SYGVNS. This CDR3 spans 15 amino acids. The DNA for the CDR3 is TGTGCCAGCAGTGATTCAAGGAACATCAATCAGCCCCAGCATTTT. Amino acid sequence: CASSDSRNINQPQHF.

The J gene is TRBJ2-3, the V gene TRBV4-1; 8 bases are shared with TRBD1. Germline CDR1 is MGHRA and CDR2 is YSYEKL. This CDR3 has 16 residues. After removal of 0 bases from V and 5 bases from J, the junction contained 7 bases not matched to a gene. The CDR3 DNA follows: TGCGCCAGCAGCCAAGAGGGAGACAGGGGAGTAGATACGCAGTATTTT. Protein: CASSQEGDRGVDTQYF.

V and J are TRBV18 and TRBJ1-5; D is perhaps TRBD1 (5 bases). Trimming cost V 3 bases and J 1 base, with 10 bases left between them. Looked up from germline, CDR1 is KGHSH and CDR2 is LQKENI. There are 15 residues in the CDR3. The CDR3 region is CASSPVGDSNQPQHF. The CDR3 DNA reads as TGTGCCAGCTCACCCGTAGGGGACAGCAATCAGCCCCAGCATTTT.

This clone has only one observation. The chain carries TRBV5-6 and TRBJ1-2; 9 bases are shared with TRBD1. This CDR3 region has 16 residues. Unmatched junction bases numbered 10, after V lost 3 bases and J lost 4 bases. Per the germline V gene, CDR1 is SGHDT and CDR2 is YYEEEE. This CDR3 reads CASSSTGGRRPYGYTF. DNA of the CDR3: TGTGCCAGCAGCTCTACAGGGGGCCGTAGGCCCTATGGCTACACCTTC.

The chain links TRBV11-2 to TRBJ2-3; weak D call: TRBD2 (5 bases). CDR3 length: 13 amino acids. The ends were cut back, 5 bases at V and 6 bases at J, with 12 bases in the middle. Per the germline V gene, CDR1 is SGHAT and CDR2 is FQNNGV. This chain's CDR3 is CASSLRPGDTQYF. In nucleotides, the CDR3 is TGTGCCAGCAGCCTCCGTCCGGGGGATACGCAGTATTTT.

The gene calls are TRBV7-9 and TRBJ2-7; tentative D call: TRBD2 (6 bases). Germline V CDR1 and CDR2: SEHNR, FQNEAQ (reference sequence). The CDR3 totals 14 residues. V was shortened by 6 bases and J by 1 base, with 13 bases between the two germline ends. The CDR3 DNA sequence: TGTGCCAGCAGATCCAGCGGGTTGTCCTACGAGCAGTACTTC. Translated, it gives CASRSSGLSYEQYF.

The chain has TRBV30 and TRBJ2-3, with 11 bases that match TRBD2. This CDR3 comprises 17 residues. J gave up 5 bases and V 2 bases, and 12 bases lay outside the gene matches. Looked up from germline, CDR1 is GTSNPN and CDR2 is SVGIG (reference sequence). As DNA, the CDR3 is TGTGCCTGGAGTTTAACACGGACTAGCGGGCATGGAGATACGCAGTATTTT. Protein product: CAWSLTRTSGHGDTQYF.

The chain is built from TRBV9 and TRBJ2-5; the D gene is possibly TRBD1 (6 bases). The CDR3 extends over 15 amino acids. Trimming removed 4 bases at V and 4 bases at J, with 17 bases between. The germline V gene has CDR1 SGDLS and CDR2 YYNGEE. Here the CDR3 reads CASSPRRQAPETQYF. The CDR3 nucleotides are TGTGCCAGCAGCCCGAGGCGACAGGCCCCAGAGACCCAGTACTTC. The variable domain in full, with the rest retrieved from reference TRBV9 and TRBJ2-5, is DSGVTQTPKHLITATGQRVTLRCSPRSGDLSVYWYQQSLDQGLQFLIQYYNGEERAKGNILERFSAQQFPDLHSELNLSSLELGDSALYFCASSPRRQAPETQYFGPGTRLLVL.

This clone was detected once. The V gene is TRBV25-1, the J gene TRBJ2-1; 11 nucleotides agree with TRBD2. In germline, CDR1 is MGHDK, CDR2 SYGVNS. Trimming removed 4 bases from V and 10 bases from J; junction bases left unmatched: 3. The CDR3 totals 13 residues. The CDR3, as DNA: TGTGCCAGCAGTGGGCTAGCGGGAGGCGAGCAGTTCTTC. Translated, it gives CASSGLAGGEQFF.

Here the CDR3 DNA reads TGTGCCATTCGCAGGGGGCCCAGAGCGGAAGAAGCTTTCTTT. This encodes CAIRRGPRAEEAFF. This chain joins TRBV10-3 and TRBJ1-1, with 8 bases aligning to TRBD1. Germline trimming cut 9 bases from V and 8 bases from J; bases unmatched to any gene: 14. This CDR3 has 14 residues. The germline V gene has CDR1 ENHRY and CDR2 SYGVKD.

The chain recombines TRBV7-9 with TRBJ1-5; D call uncertain. From germline, CDR1 is SEHNR and CDR2 FQNEAQ (reference sequence). V lost 5 bases, J lost 4 bases, and 15 bases lay in between. The CDR3 totals 15 residues. The DNA for the CDR3 is TGTGCCAGCAGCACGGACGGTAAAAATAATCAGCCCCAGCATTTT. It encodes CASSTDGKNNQPQHF. The whole variable domain, filled in from reference TRBV7-9 and TRBJ1-5, reads DTGVSQNPRHKITKRGQNVTFRCDPISEHNRLYWYRQTLGQGPEFLTYFQNEAQLEKSRLLSDRFSAERPKGSFSTLEIQRTEQGDSAMYLCASSTDGKNNQPQHFGDGTRLSIL.